The rows below give T cell receptor beta chains drawn from one sample of a study of post-analysis software for immune sequencing data. One entry per CDR3 protein results from TCRdb running MiXCR on the PCR reads. The table records 650,000 to 850,000 distinct CDR3 sequences, approximately 44% of them present only once. Sample: blood. The source is a girl aged 5-17 years with multiple sclerosis. CDR3s include the opening cysteine and the closing phenylalanine or tryptophan. D genes are given only for firm matches. Clone size is stated in some rows and not others, as once, few, many or a class when expanded.

j_call d_call clone_size v_call cdr3_aa cdr3_nt
TRBJ2-3 . . TRBV5-5 CASSLGPQGTDTQYF TGTGCCAGCAGCTTGGGTCCTCAGGGCACAGATACGCAGTATTTT
TRBJ2-3 . . TRBV12-3/TRBV12-4 CASSHLNSPDTQYF TGTGCCAGCAGTCACCTAAACAGCCCAGATACGCAGTATTTT
TRBJ2-3 TRBD2 few TRBV7-2 CASTVSGTSTDTQYF TGTGCCAGCACCGTTAGCGGGACTAGCACAGATACGCAGTATTTT
TRBJ2-1 TRBD1 few TRBV7-2 CASSRAGQGYNEQFF TGTGCCAGCAGCCGCGCAGGACAGGGATACAATGAGCAGTTCTTC
TRBJ2-5 . . TRBV14 CASSQDPGHFQETQYF TGTGCCAGCAGCCAAGATCCAGGACACTTTCAAGAGACCCAGTACTTC
TRBJ2-7 . . TRBV15 CATSRGIQDSYEQYF TGTGCCACCAGCAGAGGCATACAGGACTCCTACGAGCAGTACTTC
TRBJ1-2 TRBD1 . TRBV29-1 CSAWGQGYGYTF TGCAGCGCGTGGGGACAGGGGTATGGCTACACCTTC
TRBJ2-7 TRBD2 . TRBV7-9 CASSLAGTSIHEQYF TGTGCCAGCAGCTTAGCCGGGACTAGTATCCACGAGCAGTACTTC
TRBJ2-5 . few TRBV7-2 CASSPTGSGVARAQYF TGTGCCAGCAGCCCGACCGGAAGTGGGGTGGCGAGGGCCCAGTACTTC
TRBJ2-1 . . TRBV5-1 CASSLYGGDNEQFF TGCGCCAGCAGCTTGTACGGGGGTGATAATGAGCAGTTCTTC
TRBJ2-7 . few TRBV29-1 CSVHSLSYEQYF TGCAGCGTCCACAGCCTCTCCTACGAGCAGTACTTC
TRBJ2-3 . once TRBV7-9 CASSPPGLLDTQYF TGTGCCAGCAGCCCACCGGGATTACTTGATACGCAGTATTTT
TRBJ2-1 TRBD2 few TRBV29-1 CSVPRGSGNVYNEQFF TGCAGCGTACCCAGGGGTAGCGGGAATGTCTACAATGAGCAGTTCTTC
TRBJ2-2 . . TRBV5-1 CASSFEAVNTGELFF TGCGCCAGCAGCTTCGAGGCGGTGAACACCGGGGAGCTGTTTTTT
TRBJ2-4 . . TRBV20-1 CSATDLAKNIQYF TGCAGTGCCACCGATTTAGCCAAAAACATTCAGTACTTC
TRBJ2-5 TRBD1 . TRBV4-1 CASSPTGVRETQYF TGCGCCAGCAGCCCTACAGGGGTCCGGGAGACCCAGTACTTC
TRBJ2-7 TRBD2 . TRBV7-9 CANTGLASNEQYF TGTGCCAACACCGGACTAGCCAGCAACGAGCAGTACTTC
TRBJ2-2 TRBD2 . TRBV3-1 CASSPGTSGANTGELFF TGTGCCAGCAGCCCTGGGACTAGCGGGGCGAACACCGGGGAGCTGTTTTTT
TRBJ2-1 TRBD1 . TRBV6-5 CASSYRGTGGSNEQFF TGTGCCAGCAGTTACCGCGGGACAGGGGGAAGCAATGAGCAGTTCTTC
TRBJ2-1 . . TRBV5-1 CASSLVDLVDEQFF TGCGCCAGCAGCCTGGTTGATCTAGTGGATGAGCAGTTCTTC
TRBJ2-5 . . TRBV5-5 CASSLGQIAQETQYF TGTGCCAGCAGCTTGGGACAGATAGCCCAAGAGACCCAGTACTTC
TRBJ2-7 TRBD1 . TRBV20-1 CSAYSGTGHHEQYF TGCAGTGCCTACTCCGGGACAGGGCACCACGAGCAGTACTTC
TRBJ2-7 TRBD2 . TRBV12-3/TRBV12-4 CASSEGTSGSLEQYF TGTGCCAGCAGTGAAGGGACTAGCGGGAGTCTCGAGCAGTACTTC
TRBJ2-3 TRBD1 few TRBV5-6 CASSRGQDTDTQYF TGTGCCAGCAGTAGGGGACAGGACACAGATACGCAGTATTTT
TRBJ2-5 . few TRBV3-1 CASRGVGNQETQYF TGTGCCAGCCGTGGAGTCGGGAATCAAGAGACCCAGTACTTC
TRBJ2-7 TRBD1 . TRBV7-2 CASSPEGHRGASSYEQYF TGTGCCAGCAGCCCAGAAGGGCACAGGGGCGCGAGCTCCTACGAGCAGTACTTC
TRBJ2-1 TRBD2 . TRBV18 CASSTQLAGGNNEQFF TGTGCCAGCTCGACCCAACTAGCGGGAGGGAACAATGAGCAGTTCTTC
TRBJ1-2 TRBD1 few TRBV20-1 CSAREGTGNGYTF TGCAGTGCTAGAGAAGGGACAGGGAATGGCTACACCTTC
TRBJ2-4 TRBD1 . TRBV5-1 CASSPLPTGGTKNIQYF TGCGCCAGCAGCCCCCTCCCGACAGGGGGTACCAAAAACATTCAGTACTTC
TRBJ2-1 TRBD2 . TRBV28 CASSLVLGRELSHEQFF TGTGCCAGCAGTTTGGTGCTAGGGCGGGAGTTGTCCCATGAGCAGTTCTTC
TRBJ2-7 . . TRBV28 CAVWGNEQYF TGTGCCGTCTGGGGAAACGAGCAGTACTTC
TRBJ2-7 . . TRBV7-8 CASTRGPLAAHSYEQYF TGTGCCAGCACCCGGGGGCCTTTAGCAGCCCATTCCTACGAGCAGTACTTC
TRBJ1-1 . . TRBV7-9 CASSFGTMNTEAFF TGTGCCAGCAGCTTCGGGACGATGAACACTGAAGCTTTCTTT
TRBJ1-2 TRBD1 . TRBV28 CASRLTGDAYGYTF TGTGCCAGCAGGTTGACAGGGGACGCCTATGGCTACACCTTC
TRBJ1-2 . few TRBV7-9 CASGAGRPYGYTF TGTGCCAGCGGGGCTGGACGGCCCTATGGCTACACCTTC
TRBJ1-1 . . TRBV28 CASRRVGPTEAFF TGTGCCAGCAGGAGAGTCGGTCCCACTGAAGCTTTCTTT
TRBJ2-1 . . TRBV19 CASSIRAGGLEQFF TGTGCCAGTAGTATCCGAGCGGGTGGGCTTGAGCAGTTCTTC
TRBJ2-1 TRBD2 . TRBV20-1 CSAGTSGSRNEQFF TGCAGTGCTGGGACTAGCGGGAGTCGGAATGAGCAGTTCTTC
TRBJ2-4 . few TRBV28 CASRRNLGNIQYF TGTGCCAGCAGAAGGAATCTCGGGAACATTCAGTACTTC
TRBJ2-1 TRBD2 . TRBV10-3 CATAPKPGTSGRADEQFF TGTGCCACCGCCCCCAAACCCGGGACTAGCGGGAGGGCCGATGAGCAGTTCTTC
TRBJ1-5 . few TRBV29-1 CTSGGLEPQHF TGCACCTCAGGAGGATTGGAGCCCCAGCATTTT
TRBJ2-7 . . TRBV5-6 CASSDGGLWYEQYF TGTGCCAGCAGCGATGGGGGCCTCTGGTACGAGCAGTACTTC